Listed below are T cell receptor beta chains from one sample, sequenced in a study of shared clonotypes between healthy human individuals. Sequenced by immunoSEQ multiplex PCR; TCRdb stores in-frame clones only, minus some. The data hold hundreds of thousands of clones, with approximately 96% observed a single time. The sequenced material came from naive CD8+ T cells sorted from blood. The receptor set was obtained from a woman aged 25 to 39 in good health. Both conserved end residues are part of each CDR3. Not every row has a clone size; where given, it reads once, few, many or a size class.

>TRBV28|TRBJ2-7|.
CASSLPGGGEQYF
>TRBV28|TRBJ2-5|.
CASSPGTSGRSQETQYF
>TRBV4-1|TRBJ2-7|.
CASSQGDLSSYEQYF
>TRBV27|TRBJ2-7|.
CASGQGRVGRNEQYF
>TRBV7-9|TRBJ1-5|.
CASSRRASGDPQHF
>TRBV28|TRBJ2-1|.
CASGTGGVEQFF
>TRBV27|TRBJ1-1|.
CASSPGLGVPEAFF
>TRBV29-1|TRBJ1-1|few
CSVDEREAFF
>TRBV2|TRBJ1-3|.
CASSEMSFSGNTIYF
>TRBV29-1|TRBJ2-7|.
CSVLAGEFYEQYF
>TRBV27|TRBJ2-7|.
CASSLSGSTYEQYF
>TRBV4-2|TRBJ2-3|once
CASSHPTSEPDTQYF
>TRBV18|TRBJ1-1|.
CASSPPVWGSVTEAFF
>TRBV5-3|TRBJ2-1|.
CARSRRRREIGNEQFF
>TRBV27|.|.
CASSPGQDRHRSSYEQYF
>TRBV27|TRBJ2-7|once
CASSLWGYEQYF
>TRBV7-6|TRBJ2-1|.
CASSLGLSSYNEQFF
>TRBV25-1|TRBJ2-1|.
CASQFAGRYNEQFF
>TRBV9|TRBJ2-2|.
CASSTRGLAGELFF
>TRBV5-4|TRBJ1-1|once
CASGSGGLNTEAFF
>TRBV5-4|TRBJ2-7|.
CASSRGRQGVYF
>TRBV28|TRBJ1-1|.
CASSPVKQTEAFF
>TRBV5-6|TRBJ2-7|.
CASSLGGSRQYF
>TRBV29-1|.|.
CSVSAGSYEQYF
>TRBV11-2|TRBJ2-7|.
CASSLADPKEQYF
>TRBV5-4|TRBJ1-5|.
CASSSGGKQPQHF
>TRBV10-1|TRBJ2-7|.
CASSDYLEQYF
>TRBV27|TRBJ2-3|.
CASSGLAGTDTQYF
>TRBV29-1|TRBJ2-1|few
CSVEGGVAGGNEQFF
>TRBV15|TRBJ1-2|.
CATSWSGMNYGYTF
>TRBV19|TRBJ1-1|.
CASYTGTLMNTEAFF
>TRBV7-6|TRBJ2-5|.
CASSFTPWTPKNPGTQYF
>TRBV27|TRBJ2-7|once
CASSHRGLWYEQYF
>TRBV4-1|TRBJ2-5|.
CASSPSAGGQAQYF
>TRBV28|TRBJ1-1|.
CASSLTGRLNTEAFF
>TRBV4-1|TRBJ2-1|.
CASSQDSGTRPNEQFF
>TRBV4-1|TRBJ2-7|.
CASSQDGRTFYEQYF
>TRBV2|TRBJ2-1|.
CASSEALSGGRRNEQFF
>TRBV2|TRBJ2-3|.
CASRGPSPTQYF
>TRBV6-5|TRBJ2-1|.
CASSWREGYNEQFF
>TRBV9|TRBJ2-7|.
CASSVLAGAYEQYF
>TRBV6-6|TRBJ2-5|.
CASRGTVLETQYF
>TRBV7-9|TRBJ2-7|.
CASSFPGRTATYEQYF
>TRBV6-1|TRBJ2-3|.
CASSEWSAESTDTQYF
>TRBV7-8|TRBJ2-5|.
CASSPQLQETQYF
>TRBV28|TRBJ1-2|once
CASSSPTWGYGYTF
>TRBV2|TRBJ1-4|.
CASSTGTANEKLFF
>TRBV5-1|TRBJ1-2|.
CASSWEGQTYFGYTF
>TRBV5-6|TRBJ1-5|once
CASSFWDAGNQPQHF
>TRBV27|TRBJ2-7|.
CASSLSGTFLSYEQYF
>TRBV25-1|TRBJ1-1|.
CASTEGRAGVEGTEAFF
>TRBV7-6|TRBJ2-3|.
CASSSTPTDTQYF
>TRBV29-1|TRBJ2-1|.
CSVEGLAGNNEQFF
>TRBV28|.|.
CASSFPGQGAGEQYF
>TRBV27|TRBJ2-1|once
CASSLGGDNEQFF
>TRBV7-9|TRBJ1-2|once
CASSFTGSYGYTF
>TRBV30|TRBJ2-7|.
CAWSVDSYEQYF